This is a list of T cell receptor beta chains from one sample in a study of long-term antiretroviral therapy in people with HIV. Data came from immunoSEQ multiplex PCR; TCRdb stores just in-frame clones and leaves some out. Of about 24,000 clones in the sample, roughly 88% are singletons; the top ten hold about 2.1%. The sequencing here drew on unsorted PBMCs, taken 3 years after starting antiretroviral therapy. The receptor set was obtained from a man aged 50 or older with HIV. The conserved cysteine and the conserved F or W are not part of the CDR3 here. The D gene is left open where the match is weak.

CDR3aa: ASSPERDSAQGEQY
d_gene: TRBD1
v_gene: TRBV7-2
j_gene: TRBJ2-7

CDR3aa: ASSTLAGGLHEQY
d_gene: TRBD2
v_gene: TRBV7-9
j_gene: TRBJ2-7

CDR3aa: ASSHGGTEAF
d_gene: NA
v_gene: TRBV4-1
j_gene: TRBJ1-1

CDR3aa: ASSSLSVHEQY
d_gene: NA
v_gene: TRBV28
j_gene: TRBJ2-7

CDR3aa: ASGSGQGTDTQY
d_gene: TRBD1
v_gene: TRBV12-5
j_gene: TRBJ2-3

CDR3aa: ASSQDPGQDYEQY
d_gene: TRBD1
v_gene: TRBV4-3
j_gene: TRBJ2-7

CDR3aa: AISDKPMDSLNTEAF
d_gene: NA
v_gene: TRBV10-3
j_gene: TRBJ1-1

CDR3aa: ASSLRGRSSYNEQF
d_gene: NA
v_gene: TRBV7-2
j_gene: TRBJ2-1

CDR3aa: ASSLAGANEQY
d_gene: TRBD2
v_gene: TRBV6-5
j_gene: TRBJ2-7

CDR3aa: ASSGGQWSSYEQY
d_gene: NA
v_gene: TRBV5-8
j_gene: TRBJ2-7

CDR3aa: ASSFRDSGNEKLF
d_gene: TRBD1
v_gene: TRBV28
j_gene: TRBJ1-4

CDR3aa: ASSPGLAGGQETQY
d_gene: TRBD2
v_gene: TRBV11-3
j_gene: TRBJ2-5

CDR3aa: ASSASHYSSSSYNEQF
d_gene: NA
v_gene: TRBV7-9
j_gene: TRBJ2-1

CDR3aa: ASSPRTSPNEQF
d_gene: TRBD2
v_gene: TRBV7-2
j_gene: TRBJ2-1

CDR3aa: ASLSPSGSSYNEQF
d_gene: TRBD2
v_gene: TRBV2
j_gene: TRBJ2-1

CDR3aa: SVGRAGETQY
d_gene: NA
v_gene: TRBV29-1
j_gene: TRBJ2-5

CDR3aa: ASSLVGGGSPLH
d_gene: NA
v_gene: TRBV5-4
j_gene: TRBJ1-6

CDR3aa: AWTSDRVGLF
d_gene: TRBD1
v_gene: TRBV30
j_gene: TRBJ1-4

CDR3aa: ATRTSGGTGELF
d_gene: TRBD2
v_gene: TRBV10-2
j_gene: TRBJ2-2

CDR3aa: ASSISRTGYNYGYT
d_gene: NA
v_gene: TRBV19
j_gene: TRBJ1-2

CDR3aa: ASSAGTGSNYGYT
d_gene: NA
v_gene: TRBV18
j_gene: TRBJ1-2

CDR3aa: ASSQGRMNTEAF
d_gene: NA
v_gene: TRBV4-3
j_gene: TRBJ1-1

CDR3aa: ASTGAATGANVLT
d_gene: NA
v_gene: TRBV9
j_gene: TRBJ2-6

CDR3aa: ASSRRGDTEAF
d_gene: NA
v_gene: TRBV4-1
j_gene: TRBJ1-1

CDR3aa: AWSDRDREYEQY
d_gene: TRBD1
v_gene: TRBV30
j_gene: TRBJ2-7

CDR3aa: ASGTRADTQY
d_gene: TRBD2
v_gene: TRBV11-3
j_gene: TRBJ2-3

CDR3aa: ASSPWTYEQY
d_gene: NA
v_gene: TRBV28
j_gene: TRBJ2-7